Detailed here is one TCR beta chain. What this receptor recognizes is not known. No much larger clonotype is one base removed from it; base qualities were not supplied. The source of the sample is a study of T cell responses to AZD1222 COVID-19 vaccine (dated by TCRdb to the early 2020s). Background on the whole study: Because spike-specific TCR depth and breadth did not differ between the two schedules, AZD1222 recipients who got a second dose at roughly 4 weeks were pooled with those who got a second dose at roughly 12 weeks. Enrollment into the trials was organized by age into subgroups of 18-55, 56-69 and 70-plus years, and those subgroups contained approximately 150, 30 and 60 TCR-sequenced participants, respectively. TCR sequencing was performed for fewer than 250 trial participants, of whom some 200 were given two doses of AZD1222 and 26 were given two doses of MenACWY control vaccine.

The CDR3 regions of human TCRbeta chains were subjected to immunosequencing. The authors' analysis ran thus. Repertoire TCRs were matched against a reference library of SARS-CoV-2-specific TCRs generated with the MIRA antigen-specificity platform. Breadth was defined as the fraction of unique TCRs that were SARS-CoV-2-associated, and depth was defined as the fraction of total T cells that were SARS-CoV-2-associated. Using the MIRA data, every spike-specific TCR was mapped to the spike region that the TCR reacted to and assigned to either a CD4 or a CD8 class. Log10-transformed breadth and depth values were compared by one-way ANOVA with Sidak's multiple comparisons tests. TCRdb provides this immuneACCESS table in a form limited to in-frame rearrangements. Some clones are lacking; in checked studies, under half of them reflect an unresolved V gene, and why the rest are absent is not known. V and J calls and clone size come straight from that table; D and trimming were deduced from the DNA. The sample profile shows about 160,000 clones; around 93% of them were found once. 4.4% of the sample is held by the ten biggest clonotypes.

Relative to germline, V is 3 bases shorter and J is 4 bases shorter, with 12 bases between their ends. Its CDR3 holds 14 amino acids, cysteine through phenylalanine. The read is trimmed to its CDR3 DNA, 42 bases read in frame from base 1. For CDR1 and CDR2, the germline V gene lists SGHTA and FQGTGA. Points the paper makes about the study in general: No day 14 peak-response samples were available, so repertoires were characterized only after the peak T cell response. Most participants were white British and females outnumbered males, and the authors suggested that clonal diversity may have been underestimated. The vaccine-associated CD4 TCRs covered the entire spike protein, and the dominant responses fell in regions 160-218 and 743-854. Epitopes outside the regions mutated in the B.1.351 and B.1.1.7 variants were reportedly recognized by nearly half of the unique spike-specific TCRs. Conclusions about previously exposed vaccinees are limited because only six or seven AZD1222 recipients were SARS-CoV-2 seropositive at baseline. The 56-69-year group was small, and its depth increase did not reach significance, likely because of low power. After two AZD1222 doses, both the breadth and the depth of spike-specific TCRs were significantly higher than at day 0 and than in MenACWY recipients.

Sample time point, as interpreted from the label and publication: baseline before first vaccination. Samples from vaccinated people were obtained from the UK trials COV001 and COV002, which included a single-blind randomized controlled phase 2/3 trial of AZD1222 (ChAdOx1 nCoV-19) in healthy adults. Trial participant PBMC samples were collected at day 0 and day 28 after the second dose for TCRbeta chain sequencing. This clonotype originated in an adult in good health. The input for sequencing was peripheral blood, taken on day 0 of AZD1222 vaccination. In this chain, TRBV7-3 is recombined with TRBJ2-5, with TRBD1 perhaps the D gene, on 7 matching bases. The DNA sequence is given as TGTGCCAGCAGCTTGACAGGGCGGGGAGAGACCCAGTACTTC. Its coded protein is CASSLTGRGETQYF.